A single sample is the source of the 32 T cell receptor beta chains below, sequenced in a study. In TCRdb, the 5' RACE reads were re-called with MiXCR into one record per CDR3 protein. The repertoire holds around 34,000 distinct CDR3 sequences, with more than 20% as singletons. Treg sorting used a CD4+CD25+CD127-/low gate. The sequenced sample was tumor-infiltrating Tregs sorted from the breast tumor. The receptor source for this set is a female donor with breast cancer.

Details on this clonotype: This may be a read error: a much more frequent sequence differs by one nucleotide. V gene TRBV7-8 combines with J gene TRBJ1-1, with no clear D. Trimming pared 4 bases from V and 6 bases from J, leaving 18 bases between. The germline CDR1 and CDR2 sequences are SGHVS and FQNEAQ. The length of the CDR3 is 15 residues. CDR3 in amino acids: CASSSVSTTRPEAFF. The CDR3 region has the DNA TGTGCCAGCAGCTCCGTGAGCACTACCAGGCCTGAAGCTTTCTTT.

This clonotype was observed at least ten times. The rearrangement links TRBV11-3 to TRBJ1-1; the D is unclear. The CDR3 extends over 13 amino acids. V was shortened by 1 base and J by 1 base, with 4 bases between the two germline ends. Germline CDR1 reads SGHNT; CDR2 reads YENEEA. CDR3 DNA: TGTGCCAGCAGCTTAGGAAAGAACACTGAAGCTTTCTTT. This gives the protein CASSLGKNTEAFF. Complete variable domain (other parts from reference TRBV11-3 and TRBJ1-1): EAGVVQSPRYKIIEKKQPVAFWCNPISGHNTLYWYLQNLGQGPELLIRYENEEAVDDSQLPKDRFSAERLKGVDSTLKIQPAELGDSAVYLCASSLGKNTEAFFGQGTRLTVV.

This chain connects TRBV18 to TRBJ2-3; 8 bases line up with TRBD2. V shed 2 bases and J 0 bases; nucleotides not matched to a gene: 7. The germline V gene has CDR1 KGHSH and CDR2 LQKENI. This CDR3 is 17 amino acids long. The CDR3 nucleotides are TGTGCCAGCTCACCATTTCGGACTAGCCCTAGCACAGATACGCAGTATTTT. Protein product: CASSPFRTSPSTDTQYF.

Turning to this clonotype: This may stem from a read error, because a much larger clone lies one nucleotide away. V is TRBV12-3 or TRBV12-4 and J is TRBJ1-3; TRBD1 agrees at 11 bases. The CDR3 has 15 amino acids. This chain's CDR3 is CASNGQGAMGSTIYF. The CDR3 nucleotides are TGTGCCAGCAACGGACAGGGGGCGATGGGAAGCACCATATATTTT.

The V call is TRBV9, the J call TRBJ1-1, with D unclear. Germline V gene sequence: CDR1 SGDLS, CDR2 YYNGEE. Trimming cost V 0 bases and J 5 bases, with 11 bases left between them. This CDR3 has 14 residues. This chain's CDR3 is CASSVAPFGTEAFF. CDR3 sequence (DNA): TGTGCCAGCAGCGTAGCTCCCTTCGGGACTGAAGCTTTCTTT.

This clonotype has only a few counts. This rearrangement joins TRBV12-3 or TRBV12-4 to TRBJ1-5, with no clear D. V lost 5 bases and J 2 bases, leaving 7 bases between the germline ends. CDR3 size: 13 residues. CDR3 sequence reads: CASSNAGNQPQHF. In DNA form, the CDR3 reads TGTGCCAGCAGTAATGCTGGCAATCAGCCCCAGCATTTT.

This clonotype was seen only a few times. The chain's CDR3 is CSVPDRGQNTEAFF. The CDR3, as DNA: TGCAGTGTCCCCGACAGGGGACAGAACACTGAAGCTTTCTTT. The gene calls are TRBV20-1 and TRBJ1-1, with 8 bases aligning to TRBD1. CDR1 and CDR2 from the germline V gene are DFQATT and SNEGSKA (reference sequence). V shed 7 bases, J shed 1 base, and the junction held 8 bases outside the gene matches. This CDR3 spans 14 amino acids.

The table lists this clonotype with many counts. J is TRBJ1-2 and V is TRBV7-9; no definite D call. This CDR3 contains 15 residues. V lost 4 bases to trimming and J lost 0 bases, with 12 bases between them. CDR1 is SEHNR and CDR2 is FQNEAQ in the germline V gene (reference sequence). CDR3 DNA: TGTGCCAGCAGCTCGCTCGATTGGGCTAACTATGGCTACACCTTC. Protein sequence: CASSSLDWANYGYTF. Full variable domain (missing parts from reference TRBV7-9 and TRBJ1-2): DTGVSQNPRHKITKRGQNVTFRCDPISEHNRLYWYRQTLGQGPEFLTYFQNEAQLEKSRLLSDRFSAERPKGSFSTLEIQRTEQGDSAMYLCASSSLDWANYGYTFGSGTRLTVV.

Ten or more counts support this clonotype. This sequence joins TRBV7-8 and TRBJ2-7; the match to TRBD2 covers 12 bases. The CDR3 has 15 residues. Per germline, CDR1 SGHVS and CDR2 FQNEAQ. V gave up 1 base and J gave up 6 bases; unmatched junction bases: 4. CDR3 in DNA: TGTGCCAGCAGCTTAGGCCTACTAGCGGGAGGCGAGCAGTACTTC. Its translation: CASSLGLLAGGEQYF.

This clonotype has just a few counts. The genes are TRBV7-3 and TRBJ2-1; 9 nucleotides match TRBD2. J gave up 2 bases and V 0 bases, and 2 bases lay outside the gene matches. Germline CDR1 reads SGHTA; CDR2 reads FQGTGA. This CDR3 spans 16 amino acids. CDR3 protein: CASSLTTSGTYNEQFF. CDR3 nucleotides: TGTGCCAGCAGCTTAACGACTAGCGGAACCTACAATGAGCAGTTCTTC.

This clonotype was found many times. The chain joins TRBV7-9 to TRBJ2-3; 8 positions match TRBD2. Germline V gene lookup returns CDR1 SEHNR and CDR2 FQNEAQ (reference sequence). CDR3 length: 14 residues. Germline trimming cut 2 bases from V and 11 bases from J; bases unmatched to any gene: 9. DNA of the CDR3: TGTGCCAGCAGCTTACTAGCGGGCCCCTTTTGGCAGTATTTT. Its protein is CASSLLAGPFWQYF. The variable domain in full, completed from reference TRBV7-9 and TRBJ2-3, reads DTGVSQNPRHKITKRGQNVTFRCDPISEHNRLYWYRQTLGQGPEFLTYFQNEAQLEKSRLLSDRFSAERPKGSFSTLEIQRTEQGDSAMYLCASSLLAGPFWQYFGPGTRLTVL.

This clonotype was seen many times. This chain links TRBV2 with TRBJ2-7; 7 bases agree with TRBD2. After removal of 7 bases from V and 10 bases from J, the junction contained 13 bases not matched to a gene. This CDR3 contains 13 residues. Germline CDR1 SNHLY, CDR2 FYNNEI. CDR3 loop: CASTPGWEGGQYF. In DNA, the CDR3 is TGTGCCAGCACCCCCGGGTGGGAGGGAGGACAGTACTTC.

This clonotype was found once. The V and J genes are TRBV6-5 and TRBJ2-3; perhaps D is TRBD1 or TRBD2 (5 bases each). V was shortened by 6 bases and J by 0 bases, with 13 bases between the two germline ends. The CDR3 runs 15 residues. Germline CDR1 and CDR2: MNHEY and SVGAGI. CDR3 sequence reads: CASSLWGGSTDTQYF. The CDR3 DNA sequence: TGTGCCAGCAGCCTTTGGGGCGGGAGCACAGATACGCAGTATTTT.

The sample holds a few counts of this clonotype. The rearrangement links TRBV5-1 to TRBJ1-5; D is undetermined. Germline CDR1 SGHRS, CDR2 YFSETQ. The V end lost 0 bases, the J end lost 3 bases, and 10 bases lay between the germline ends. The CDR3 is 15 amino acids. CDR3 amino acids: CASSLVEGFNQPQHF. The CDR3 region has the DNA TGCGCCAGCAGCTTGGTGGAGGGATTCAATCAGCCCCAGCATTTT.

This clonotype has a count of ten or more. The genes are TRBV15 and TRBJ2-7; D possibly corresponds to TRBD2 (5 bases). Germline V lookup: CDR1 LNHNV, CDR2 YYDKDF (reference sequence). This CDR3 is 15 amino acids long. V dropped 0 bases and J dropped 0 bases, with 9 bases sitting between them. The CDR3 nucleotides are TGTGCCACCAGCAGAGAGACTACCTCCTCCTACGAGCAGTACTTC. Translation gives CATSRETTSSYEQYF.

This clonotype was counted between two and nine times. The chain carries TRBV20-1 and TRBJ2-1; the match to TRBD1 covers 9 bases. V dropped 3 bases and J dropped 8; count of bases not matched to a gene: 8. CDR3 length: 14 residues. Per the germline V gene, CDR1 is DFQATT and CDR2 is SNEGSKA (reference sequence). The DNA for the CDR3 is TGCAGTGCTAGTAGTCCTACAGGGGGCGATGAGCAGTTCTTC. Translated, it gives CSASSPTGGDEQFF.

This clonotype was recorded at least ten times. This rearrangement joins TRBV7-3 to TRBJ1-6; maybe TRBD1 (5 bases). The CDR3 covers 15 residues. Germline V lookup: CDR1 SGHTA, CDR2 FQGTGA. V lost 5 bases to trimming and J lost 3 bases, with 11 bases between them. In DNA, the CDR3 is TGTGCCAGCAGCCCGGGGGTCTACTATAATTCACCCCTCCACTTT. Translated: CASSPGVYYNSPLHF.

J is TRBJ1-1 and V is TRBV5-1; D unclear. V lost 0 bases, J lost 5 bases, and 11 bases lay in between. Germline lookup yields CDR1 SGHRS and CDR2 YFSETQ. CDR3 size: 14 residues. CDR3 nucleotide sequence: TGCGCCAGCAGCTTGGCAGGATACGGAACTGAAGCTTTCTTT. It is translated as CASSLAGYGTEAFF. Filled out from reference TRBV5-1 and TRBJ1-1, the complete variable domain reads KAGVTQTPRYLIKTRGQQVTLSCSPISGHRSVSWYQQTPGQGLQFLFEYFSETQRNKGNFPGRFSGRQFSNSRSEMNVSTLELGDSALYLCASSLAGYGTEAFFGQGTRLTVV.

In its sample, this clonotype is medium-sized. Here the CDR3 reads CASSQERSGGNYEQYF. CDR3 nucleotide sequence: TGCGCCAGCAGCCAAGAGAGGTCGGGAGGGAACTACGAGCAGTACTTC. V gene TRBV4-1 combines with J gene TRBJ2-7, with 8 bases identical to TRBD2. V lost 0 bases, J lost 3 bases, and 7 bases stayed unmatched. CDR1 and CDR2 (germline): MGHRA, YSYEKL. The CDR3 contains 16 residues.

The chain joins TRBV5-5 to TRBJ2-1; D not resolved. The CDR3 runs 15 residues. Germline lookup yields CDR1 SGHKS and CDR2 YYEKEE (reference sequence). Trimming took 1 base from V and 10 from J, leaving 18 bases between them. This chain's CDR3 is CASSLTRIITGEQFF. DNA for the CDR3: TGTGCCAGCAGCTTGACACGGATCATCACCGGGGAGCAGTTCTTC. The full variable domain, completed using reference TRBV5-5 and TRBJ2-1, is DAGVTQSPTHLIKTRGQQVTLRCSPISGHKSVSWYQQVLGQGPQFIFQYYEKEERGRGNFPDRFSARQFPNYSSELNVNALLLGDSALYLCASSLTRIITGEQFFGPGTRLTVL.

This clonotype was counted ten times or more. The chain recombines TRBV24-1 with TRBJ2-6, with D maybe TRBD1 (5 bases). Germline lookup yields CDR1 KGHDR and CDR2 SFDVKD. Trimming left V 3 bases short and J 0 bases short, with 11 bases between. The CDR3 sequence is 17 residues long. The CDR3 sequence: CATSDVQARSGANVLTF. The CDR3 DNA reads TGTGCCACCAGTGATGTACAGGCCCGCTCTGGGGCCAACGTCCTGACTTTC.

The V call is TRBV5-1, the J call TRBJ2-1, with a possible D match to TRBD2 (6 bases). Germline V gives CDR1 SGHRS, CDR2 YFSETQ. The V and J ends lost 3 bases and 0 bases respectively, with 13 bases between them. This CDR3 spans 16 amino acids. This CDR3 reads CASSSRARGSYNEQFF. The CDR3 bases are TGCGCCAGCAGCTCGCGGGCGCGGGGCTCCTACAATGAGCAGTTCTTC.

To note about this clonotype: A clone one base away is much larger, so this may be a read error. The rearrangement uses TRBV20-1 and TRBJ2-7; D is undetermined. The CDR3 extends over 11 amino acids. V was trimmed by 1 base and J by 5 bases, leaving 6 bases between them. Germline V gene sequence: CDR1 DFQATT, CDR2 SNEGSKA (reference sequence). The DNA of the CDR3 is TGCAGTGCTAGAGGGCCCAACGAGCAGTACTTC. The encoded protein is CSARGPNEQYF.

The gene calls are TRBV3-1 and TRBJ2-1, with 7 bases fitting TRBD2. Trimming cost V 4 bases and J 8 bases; bases outside gene matches: 8. Germline assignment: CDR1 LGHDT and CDR2 YNNKEL (reference sequence). The CDR3 is made up of 14 amino acids. CDR3 region: CASSPGTILHEQFF. CDR3 bases: TGTGCCAGCAGCCCCGGGACTATCCTCCATGAGCAGTTCTTC.

This clonotype has at least ten counts. The rearrangement joins TRBV2 to TRBJ1-5, with D unresolved. Germline CDR1 reads SNHLY; CDR2 reads FYNNEI. This CDR3 has 13 amino acids. V lost 6 bases and J lost 2, with 8 bases in between. The CDR3: CASRLVGNQPQHF. CDR3 in DNA: TGTGCCAGCAGACTCGTAGGCAATCAGCCCCAGCATTTT.

The chain employs TRBV7-9 and TRBJ2-6, with D possibly TRBD1 on 6 matching bases. The CDR3 runs to 17 residues. Germline V gives CDR1 SEHNR, CDR2 FQNEAQ (reference sequence). Between the trimmed V and J ends, which lost 6 bases and 0 bases, there was a span of 15 bases. CDR3 in DNA: TGTGCCAGCAGACCCTACAGGGCGTCCTCTGGGGCCAACGTCCTGACTTTC. This translates into CASRPYRASSGANVLTF.

This clonotype was counted at least ten times. The V and J genes are TRBV10-2 and TRBJ2-7; maybe TRBD1 (5 bases). CDR1 WSHSY and CDR2 SAAADI come from the germline V gene. The CDR3 is 14 residues long. The germline V and J ends were trimmed by 3 bases and 0 bases, with 9 bases remaining between them. CDR3 sequence (DNA): TGCGCCAGCAGTGACAGGGCCCGCTCCTACGAGCAGTACTTC. It yields the protein CASSDRARSYEQYF.

This clonotype was recorded at least ten times. The gene calls are TRBV6-5 and TRBJ2-1; 9 bases fit TRBD2. Germline lookup yields CDR1 MNHEY and CDR2 SVGAGI. This CDR3 is 16 amino acids long. The junction had 10 bases not matched to a gene; V was cut back by 0 bases and J by 10 bases. The CDR3, as DNA: TGTGCCAGCAGTTACTCGTGGACTAGCGAAAACCGGGAGCAGTTCTTC. Translated, it gives CASSYSWTSENREQFF.

This clonotype was found many times. The chain is built from TRBV29-1 and TRBJ1-2; D is possibly TRBD1 (6 bases). Trimming left V 4 bases short and J 5 bases short, with 17 bases between. This CDR3 is 14 amino acids long. Germline V CDR1 and CDR2: SQVTM, ANQGSEA. CDR3 amino acids: CSVALGGPGYGYTF. The DNA of the CDR3 is TGCAGCGTTGCTCTCGGGGGGCCTGGGTATGGCTACACCTTC.

This clonotype was found many times. The chain recombines TRBV12-3 or TRBV12-4 with TRBJ1-2, with 10 bases that match TRBD1. The CDR3 runs to 15 residues. Unmatched junction bases numbered 7, after V lost 5 bases and J lost 4 bases. Here the CDR3 reads CASSIRTGGSYGYTF. In DNA, the CDR3 is TGTGCCAGCAGTATACGGACAGGGGGATCCTATGGCTACACCTTC.

Ten or more counts support this clonotype. The chain recombines TRBV5-6 with TRBJ1-1, with TRBD1 as a possible D gene (6 bases). Trimming removed 4 bases at V and 10 bases at J, with 11 bases between. Germline V gives CDR1 SGHDT, CDR2 YYEEEE. This CDR3 comprises 11 residues. Here the CDR3 DNA reads TGTGCCAGCAGCACTAACAGGGTAGCTTTCTTT. This translates into CASSTNRVAFF.

The chain uses TRBV7-9 and TRBJ2-7; 9 bases fit TRBD1. The V and J ends lost 0 bases and 4 bases, in that order; junction bases with no gene match: 7. CDR1 is SEHNR and CDR2 is FQNEAQ in the germline V gene (reference sequence). CDR3 size: 16 residues. Written as DNA, the CDR3 is TGTGCCAGCAGCTTAGCGGCCGGGGGACAGGGATACGAGCAGTACTTC. It translates to CASSLAAGGQGYEQYF.